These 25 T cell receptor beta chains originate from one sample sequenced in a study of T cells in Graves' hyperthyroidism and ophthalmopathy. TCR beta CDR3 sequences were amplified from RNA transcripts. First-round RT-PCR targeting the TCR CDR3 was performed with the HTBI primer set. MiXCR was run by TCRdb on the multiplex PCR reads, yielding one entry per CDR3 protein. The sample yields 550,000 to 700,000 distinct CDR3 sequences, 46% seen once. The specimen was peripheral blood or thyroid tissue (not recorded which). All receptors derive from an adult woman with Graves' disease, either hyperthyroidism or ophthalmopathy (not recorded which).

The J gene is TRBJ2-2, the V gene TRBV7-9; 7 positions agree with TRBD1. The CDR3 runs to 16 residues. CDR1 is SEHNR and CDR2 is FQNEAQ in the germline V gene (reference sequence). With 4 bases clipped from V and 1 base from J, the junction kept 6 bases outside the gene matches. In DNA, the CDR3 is TGTGCCAGCAGCTACGAACGACAGGGGAACACCGGGGAGCTGTTTTTT. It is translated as CASSYERQGNTGELFF.

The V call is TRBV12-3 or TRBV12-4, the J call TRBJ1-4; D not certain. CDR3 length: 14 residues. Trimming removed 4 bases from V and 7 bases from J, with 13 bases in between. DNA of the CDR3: TGTGCCAGCAGTTCCCATCGGGTGGGTGAAAAACTGTTTTTT. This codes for CASSSHRVGEKLFF.

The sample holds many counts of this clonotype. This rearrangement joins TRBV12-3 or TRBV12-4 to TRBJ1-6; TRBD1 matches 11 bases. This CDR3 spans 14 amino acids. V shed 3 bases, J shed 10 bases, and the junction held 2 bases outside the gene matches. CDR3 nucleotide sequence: TGTGCCAGCAGTTTGGGACAGGGGGTATCACCCCTCCACTTT. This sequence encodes CASSLGQGVSPLHF.

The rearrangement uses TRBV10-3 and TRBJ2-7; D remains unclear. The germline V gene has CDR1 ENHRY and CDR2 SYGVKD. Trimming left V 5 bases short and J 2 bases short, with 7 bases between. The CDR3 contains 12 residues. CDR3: CAISRNTYEQYF. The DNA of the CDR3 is TGTGCCATCAGTAGAAACACCTACGAGCAGTACTTC.

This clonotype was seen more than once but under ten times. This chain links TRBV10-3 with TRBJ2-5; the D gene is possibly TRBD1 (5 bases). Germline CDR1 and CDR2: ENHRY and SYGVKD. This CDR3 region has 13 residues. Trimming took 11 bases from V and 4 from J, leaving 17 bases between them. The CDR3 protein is CASEDAGRETQYF. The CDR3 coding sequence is TGTGCCTCCGAAGACGCAGGGCGAGAGACCCAGTACTTC.

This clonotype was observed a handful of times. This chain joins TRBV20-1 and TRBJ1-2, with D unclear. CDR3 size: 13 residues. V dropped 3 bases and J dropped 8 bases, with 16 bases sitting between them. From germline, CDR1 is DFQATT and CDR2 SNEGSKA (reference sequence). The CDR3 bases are TGCAGTGCTAGCGACAAGGCCAAAGGCGGCTACACCTTC. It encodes CSASDKAKGGYTF.

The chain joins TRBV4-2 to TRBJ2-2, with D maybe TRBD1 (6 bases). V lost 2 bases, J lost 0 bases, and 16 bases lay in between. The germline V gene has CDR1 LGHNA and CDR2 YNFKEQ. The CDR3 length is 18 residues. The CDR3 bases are TGTGCCAGCAGCCAAAGTCGAATGGGGACAACGAACACCGGGGAGCTGTTTTTT. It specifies CASSQSRMGTTNTGELFF.

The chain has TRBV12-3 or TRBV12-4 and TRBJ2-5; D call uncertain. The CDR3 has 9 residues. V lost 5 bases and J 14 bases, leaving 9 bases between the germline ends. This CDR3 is CASSPSPYF. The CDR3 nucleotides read TGTGCCAGCAGTCCATCCCCATACTTC.

The CDR3 here is CASSFELAGGRNTGELFF. CDR3 coding DNA: TGTGCCAGCAGCTTCGAACTAGCGGGGGGCCGAAACACCGGGGAGCTGTTTTTT. The chain links TRBV7-9 to TRBJ2-2; 12 bases map to TRBD2. The CDR3 has 18 residues. Germline V gene data show CDR1 as SEHNR and CDR2 as FQNEAQ (reference sequence). V lost 3 bases and J lost 2; bases outside the gene matches: 7.

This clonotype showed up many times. The CDR3 is CASSPTGGYGYTF. DNA for the CDR3: TGTGCCAGCAGCCCAACAGGGGGCTATGGCTACACCTTC. V and J are TRBV13 and TRBJ1-2, with 8 bases identical to TRBD1. The CDR3 extends over 13 amino acids. Trimming cost V 5 bases and J 4 bases; bases outside gene matches: 3. CDR1 PRHDT and CDR2 FYEKMQ come from the germline V gene (reference sequence).

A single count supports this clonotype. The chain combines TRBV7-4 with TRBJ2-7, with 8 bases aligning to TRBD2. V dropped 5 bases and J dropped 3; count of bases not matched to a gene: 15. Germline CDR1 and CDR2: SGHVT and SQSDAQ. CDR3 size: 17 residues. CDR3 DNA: TGTGCCAGCAGCCCTTCCTCGACTAGCGACACGAACTACGAGCAGTACTTC. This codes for CASSPSSTSDTNYEQYF. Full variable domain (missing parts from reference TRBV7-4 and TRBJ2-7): GAGVSQSPRYKVAKRGRDVALRCDSISGHVTLYWYRQTLGQGSEVLTYSQSDAQRDKSGRPSGRFSAERPERSVSTLKIQRTEQGDSAVYLCASSPSSTSDTNYEQYFGPGTRLTVT.

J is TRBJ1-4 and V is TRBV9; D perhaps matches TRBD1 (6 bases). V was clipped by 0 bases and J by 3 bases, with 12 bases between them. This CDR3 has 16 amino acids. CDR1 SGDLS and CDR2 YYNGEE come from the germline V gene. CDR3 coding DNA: TGTGCCAGCAGCGTAGACGAGGGGGATCCTAATGAAAAACTGTTTTTT. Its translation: CASSVDEGDPNEKLFF.

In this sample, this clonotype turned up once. The DNA of the CDR3 is TGCGCCAGCAGCTTGGCTGAGCGGCTGGATACGCAGTATTTT. Amino acid sequence: CASSLAERLDTQYF. The chain recombines TRBV5-1 with TRBJ2-3, with D perhaps TRBD2 (5 bases). CDR3 length: 14 residues. V was trimmed by 0 bases and J by 6 bases, leaving 11 bases between them. Germline CDR1 is SGHRS and CDR2 is YFSETQ.

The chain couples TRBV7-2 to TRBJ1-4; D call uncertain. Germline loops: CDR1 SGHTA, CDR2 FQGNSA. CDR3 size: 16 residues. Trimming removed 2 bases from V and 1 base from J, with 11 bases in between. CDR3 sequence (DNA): TGTGCCAGCAGCTTAAATCCCGTGGGAACTAATGAAAAACTGTTTTTT. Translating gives CASSLNPVGTNEKLFF. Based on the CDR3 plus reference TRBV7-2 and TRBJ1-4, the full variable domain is GAGVSQSPSNKVTEKGKDVELRCDPISGHTALYWYRQSLGQGLEFLIYFQGNSAPDKSGLPSDRFSAERTGGSVSTLTIQRTQQEDSAVYLCASSLNPVGTNEKLFFGSGTQLSVL.

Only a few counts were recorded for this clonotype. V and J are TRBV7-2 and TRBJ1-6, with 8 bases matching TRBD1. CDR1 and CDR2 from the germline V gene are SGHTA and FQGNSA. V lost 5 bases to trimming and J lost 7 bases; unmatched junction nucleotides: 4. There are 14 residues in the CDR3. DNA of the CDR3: TGTGCCAGCAGCCCGTGGACAGGGAATTCACCCCTCCACTTT. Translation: CASSPWTGNSPLHF. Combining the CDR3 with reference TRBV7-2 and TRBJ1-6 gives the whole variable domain GAGVSQSPSNKVTEKGKDVELRCDPISGHTALYWYRQSLGQGLEFLIYFQGNSAPDKSGLPSDRFSAERTGGSVSTLTIQRTQQEDSAVYLCASSPWTGNSPLHFGNGTRLTVT.

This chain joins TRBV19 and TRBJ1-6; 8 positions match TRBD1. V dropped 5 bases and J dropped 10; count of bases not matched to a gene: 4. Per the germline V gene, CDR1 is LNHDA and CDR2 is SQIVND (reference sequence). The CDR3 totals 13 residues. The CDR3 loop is CASSSTGASPLHF. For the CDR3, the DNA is TGTGCCAGTAGTTCGACAGGGGCCTCACCCCTCCACTTT.

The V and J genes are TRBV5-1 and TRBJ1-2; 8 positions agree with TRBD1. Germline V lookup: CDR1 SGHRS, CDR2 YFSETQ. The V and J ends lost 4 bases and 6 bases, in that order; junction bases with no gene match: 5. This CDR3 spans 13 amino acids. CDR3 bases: TGCGCCAGCAGCCCAGGGGGCAGGGATGGCTACACCTTC. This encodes CASSPGGRDGYTF.

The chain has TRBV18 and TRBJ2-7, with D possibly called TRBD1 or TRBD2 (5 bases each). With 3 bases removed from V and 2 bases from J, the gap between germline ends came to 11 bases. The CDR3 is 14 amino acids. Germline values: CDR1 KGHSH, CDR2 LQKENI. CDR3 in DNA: TGTGCCAGCTCACCCGGGACCGACACCTACGAGCAGTACTTC. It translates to CASSPGTDTYEQYF.

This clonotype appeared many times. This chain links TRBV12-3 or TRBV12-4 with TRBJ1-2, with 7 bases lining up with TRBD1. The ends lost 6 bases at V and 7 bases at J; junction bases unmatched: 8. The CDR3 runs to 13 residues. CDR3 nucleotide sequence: TGTGCCAGCAGCCCCGACAGGGTTCGTGGCTACACCTTC. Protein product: CASSPDRVRGYTF.

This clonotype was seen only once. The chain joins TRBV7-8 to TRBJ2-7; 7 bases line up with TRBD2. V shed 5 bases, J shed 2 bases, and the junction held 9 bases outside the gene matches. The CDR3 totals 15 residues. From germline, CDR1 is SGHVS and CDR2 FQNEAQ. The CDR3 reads CASSPRLALAYEQYF. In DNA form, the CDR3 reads TGTGCCAGCAGCCCCCGACTAGCCCTTGCCTACGAGCAGTACTTC.

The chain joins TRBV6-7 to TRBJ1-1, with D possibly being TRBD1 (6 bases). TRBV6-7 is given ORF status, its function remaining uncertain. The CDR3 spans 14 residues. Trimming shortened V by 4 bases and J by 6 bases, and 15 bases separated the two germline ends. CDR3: CASSFKGGMAEAFF. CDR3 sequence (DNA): TGTGCCAGCAGTTTCAAGGGGGGTATGGCTGAAGCTTTCTTT.

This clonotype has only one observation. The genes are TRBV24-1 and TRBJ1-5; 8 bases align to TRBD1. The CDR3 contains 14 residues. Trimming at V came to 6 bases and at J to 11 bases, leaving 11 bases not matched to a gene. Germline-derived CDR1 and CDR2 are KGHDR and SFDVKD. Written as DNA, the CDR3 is TGTGCCACCAGTCGACACGGACAGGGACTAGCCCAGCATTTT. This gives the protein CATSRHGQGLAQHF.

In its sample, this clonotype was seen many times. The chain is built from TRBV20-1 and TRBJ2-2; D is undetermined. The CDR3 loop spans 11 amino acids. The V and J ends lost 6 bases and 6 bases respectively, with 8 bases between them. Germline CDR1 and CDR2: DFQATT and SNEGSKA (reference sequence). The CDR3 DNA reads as TGCAGTGCCTGGTGGGCCGGGGAGCTGTTTTTT. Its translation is CSAWWAGELFF.

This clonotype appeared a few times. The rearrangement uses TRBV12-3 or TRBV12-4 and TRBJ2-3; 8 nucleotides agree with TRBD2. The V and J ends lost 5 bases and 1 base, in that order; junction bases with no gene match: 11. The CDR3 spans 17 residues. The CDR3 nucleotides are TGTGCCAGCAGTCAACTCCGACTAGCGACCGGCACAGATACGCAGTATTTT. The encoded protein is CASSQLRLATGTDTQYF.

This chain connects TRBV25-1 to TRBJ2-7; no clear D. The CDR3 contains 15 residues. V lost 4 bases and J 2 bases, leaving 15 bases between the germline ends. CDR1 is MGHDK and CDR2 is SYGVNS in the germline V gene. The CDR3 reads CASSAPDWGPYEQYF. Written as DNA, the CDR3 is TGTGCCAGCAGTGCTCCCGACTGGGGTCCCTACGAGCAGTACTTC.